This TCR beta chain was sequenced in a study of blood T cell repertoires in COVID-19. As for the study in general: COVID-19 samples, acute and convalescent, were from the United States, Italy and Spain.

Measured with immunoSEQ multiplex PCR; TCRdb has only the in-frame clones, and not every one. The data contain 230,000 or so clones, approximately 80% of them seen just once; the ten biggest clones take up about 1.4%. V gave up 2 bases and J gave up 5 bases, with 12 bases separating them. The CDR3 loop spans 14 amino acids. CDR1 is SNHLY, CDR2 FYNNEI, per germline. Sample: peripheral blood. The sequence was obtained from a woman between 40 and 50 years old who had recovered from COVID-19. The rearrangement joins TRBV2 to TRBJ1-1; D may be TRBD1 (5 bases). CDR3 residues: CASSERGRETEAFF. The DNA of the CDR3 is TGTGCCAGCAGTGAAAGGGGCAGGGAAACTGAAGCTTTCTTT. Combining the CDR3 with reference TRBV2 and TRBJ1-1 gives the whole variable domain EPEVTQTPSHQVTQMGQEVILRCVPISNHLYFYWYRQILGQKVEFLVSFYNNEISEKSEIFDDQFSVERPDGSNFTLKIRSTKLEDSAMYFCASSERGRETEAFFGQGTRLTVV.